These 9 T cell receptor beta chains came from one sample sequenced in a study of control samples from healthy donors and cancer patients. The table came from immunoSEQ multiplex PCR; TCRdb's copy has only in-frame clones and leaves some out. This sample has 140,000 or so clones, with around 94% found just once. Sequenced input: PBMCs. The receptors come from a man between 60 and 75 years old with colorectal cancer.

In DNA, the CDR3 is TGTGCCAGCAGCCGACCGACTAGCGGGGTCACAGATACGCAGTATTTT. The encoded protein is CASSRPTSGVTDTQYF. The chain couples TRBV13 to TRBJ2-3, with TRBD2 matching over 11 bases. Trimming took 5 bases from V and 2 from J; bases not matched to a gene: 6. This CDR3 has 16 amino acids. Germline values: CDR1 PRHDT, CDR2 FYEKMQ (reference sequence). The full variable domain, its missing parts supplied by reference TRBV13 and TRBJ2-3, is AAGVIQSPRHLIKEKRETATLKCYPIPRHDTVYWYQQGPGQDPQFLISFYEKMQSDKGSIPDRFSAQQFSDYHSELNMSSLELGDSALYFCASSRPTSGVTDTQYFGPGTRLTVL.

The rearrangement uses TRBV7-9 and TRBJ2-3, with D possibly matching TRBD1 (6 bases). This CDR3 has 14 residues. V was trimmed by 4 bases and J by 4 bases, leaving 12 bases between them. The germline CDR1 and CDR2 sequences are SEHNR and FQNEAQ (reference sequence). As DNA, the CDR3 is TGTGCCAGCAGCTCCTACAGGGACCCAGATACGCAGTATTTT. Translating it yields CASSSYRDPDTQYF.

This clone was counted only a few times. This chain joins TRBV27 and TRBJ1-2; no definite D call. The V end lost 6 bases, the J end lost 4 bases, and 6 bases lay between the germline ends. CDR1 is MNHEY, CDR2 SMNVEV, per germline (reference sequence). The length of the CDR3 is 11 residues. CDR3 DNA: TGTGCCAGCAGGACCATCTATGGCTACACCTTC. It encodes CASRTIYGYTF.

The J gene is TRBJ2-7, the V gene TRBV28; 10 positions agree with TRBD2. This CDR3 has 17 amino acids. Germline CDR1 MDHEN, CDR2 SYDVKM. Trimming took 3 bases from V and 1 from J; bases not matched to a gene: 9. The DNA of the CDR3 is TGTGCCAGCAGTTTGGGATCGACTAGCGGGTTATCCTACGAGCAGTACTTC. This encodes CASSLGSTSGLSYEQYF.

CDR3 sequence reads: CASSSSREQFF. CDR3 DNA sequence: TGTGCCAGCAGCTCTAGCAGGGAGCAGTTCTTC. The chain combines TRBV13 with TRBJ2-1; D perhaps matches TRBD2 (5 bases). Between the trimmed V and J ends, which lost 4 bases and 10 bases, there was a span of 8 bases. The CDR3 is 11 residues long. Germline CDR1 PRHDT, CDR2 FYEKMQ (reference sequence).

The CDR3, as DNA: TGTGCCAGCAGCTTGCAAGGGCAATATACGCAGTATTTT. As protein: CASSLQGQYTQYF. V and J are TRBV5-6 and TRBJ2-3; unclear D gene. Trimming took 1 base from V and 7 from J, leaving 10 bases between them. Germline CDR1 and CDR2: SGHDT and YYEEEE. CDR3 length: 13 amino acids. Full variable domain (remainder filled in from reference TRBV5-6 and TRBJ2-3): DAGVTQSPTHLIKTRGQQVTLRCSPKSGHDTVSWYQQALGQGPQFIFQYYEEEERQRGNFPDRFSGHQFPNYSSELNVNALLLGDSALYLCASSLQGQYTQYFGPGTRLTVL.

The chain has TRBV10-2 and TRBJ2-3, with 14 bases aligning to TRBD2. After removal of 5 bases from V and 3 bases from J, the junction contained 4 bases not matched to a gene. This CDR3 is built from 16 residues. Germline loops: CDR1 WSHSY, CDR2 SAAADI. The CDR3 DNA reads TGCGCCAGCAGTTCCGGGACTAGCGGGGGTACAGATACGCAGTATTTT. Its translation is CASSSGTSGGTDTQYF.

The chain uses TRBV19 and TRBJ2-7; a weak D match, TRBD2 (5 bases). V dropped 3 bases and J dropped 0 bases, with 12 bases sitting between them. The CDR3 extends over 15 amino acids. CDR1 and CDR2 from the germline V gene are LNHDA and SQIVND (reference sequence). CDR3 nucleotides: TGTGCCAGTAGTATGGTCCTGGGGAGCTCCTACGAGCAGTACTTC. Amino acids: CASSMVLGSSYEQYF.

The chain joins TRBV2 to TRBJ2-7; 8 bases match TRBD1. Germline V lookup: CDR1 SNHLY, CDR2 FYNNEI. This CDR3 has 14 residues. Trimming cost V 5 bases and J 2 bases; bases outside gene matches: 5. CDR3 sequence: CASSRDRTTYEQYF. DNA for the CDR3: TGTGCCAGCAGTCGGGACAGGACAACCTACGAGCAGTACTTC.